The clone carrying this T cell receptor beta chain was observed at least ten times. Its specificity is unknown. TCRdb called the 5' RACE reads again in MiXCR, with one record for every CDR3 protein. Among 700,000 to 1,000,000 distinct CDR3 sequences listed, about 12% were seen once. The sample is drawn from a study of CD8 T cells in ankylosing spondylitis. Whole-study results and caveats: Matched ankylosing spondylitis synovial fluid reportedly contained a significantly enriched population of disease-linked clones. Disease-associated clones were CD8+ and fairly uncommon in peripheral blood. Blood of patients with ankylosing spondylitis appeared to be characterized by a TCR beta motif of 8 or 9 highly homologous variants.

CDR3 length: 16 amino acids. V trimming: 5 bases; J trimming: 6 bases; junction bases outside the gene matches: 8. Germline CDR1 SGHTA, CDR2 FQGNSA. The chain joins TRBV7-2 to TRBJ1-5; 12 bases map to TRBD1. Sequenced sample: blood, either unsorted or a sorted T cell fraction (not recorded which). The clonotype originates from a male donor with ankylosing spondylitis. Written as DNA, the CDR3 is TGTGCCAGCAGCCTAGAGGGGACAGGGGGCCCTCAGCCCCAGCATTTT. It encodes CASSLEGTGGPQPQHF.